The present T cell receptor (beta chain) was sequenced within a study of blood T cell repertoires in COVID-19. The CDR3 consists of 15 residues. V lost 1 base to trimming and J lost 0 bases; unmatched junction nucleotides: 2. Germline values: CDR1 SGHTA, CDR2 FQGTGA. Clones were read by immunoSEQ multiplex PCR, and TCRdb kept only the in-frame ones, dropping some. The data contain about 33,000 clones, just over 90% of them seen just once; the ten biggest clones take up over 0.7%. The clonotype originates from a male donor with active COVID-19. The sequenced sample consisted of peripheral blood. This sequence joins TRBV7-3 and TRBJ1-1; 7 bases are shared with TRBD1. The CDR3 sequence is CASSLIQGMNTEAFF. CDR3 DNA: TGTGCCAGCAGCTTAATACAGGGGATGAACACTGAAGCTTTCTTT.